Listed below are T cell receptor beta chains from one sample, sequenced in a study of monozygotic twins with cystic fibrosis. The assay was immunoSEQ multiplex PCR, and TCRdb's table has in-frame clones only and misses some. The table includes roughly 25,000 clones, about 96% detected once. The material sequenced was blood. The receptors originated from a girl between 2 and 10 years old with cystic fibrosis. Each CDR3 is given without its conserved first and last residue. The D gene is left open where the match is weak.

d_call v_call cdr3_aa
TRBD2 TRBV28 ASSFREGSTDTQY
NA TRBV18 ASSPYTLNTEAF
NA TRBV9 ASSVGGINTGELF
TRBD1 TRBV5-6 ASSLGRTGGYNEQF
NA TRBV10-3 AISESKGTDTQY
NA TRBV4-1 ASSQETGPYEQY
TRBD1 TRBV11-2 ASSARRQGLFGYT
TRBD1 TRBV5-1 ASSFTGDSYEQY
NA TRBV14 ASSQDWGPYEQY
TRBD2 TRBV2 ASSEIIFGGLAGEETQY
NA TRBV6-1 ASSEFLTYEQY
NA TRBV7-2 ASRSGAWEF
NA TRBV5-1 ASSLGDTQY
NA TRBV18 ASSLDRQGSNQPQH
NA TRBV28 ASSLEGANYGYT
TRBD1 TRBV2 ASTETGFSEKLF
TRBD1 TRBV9 ASSLRTGLDYGYT